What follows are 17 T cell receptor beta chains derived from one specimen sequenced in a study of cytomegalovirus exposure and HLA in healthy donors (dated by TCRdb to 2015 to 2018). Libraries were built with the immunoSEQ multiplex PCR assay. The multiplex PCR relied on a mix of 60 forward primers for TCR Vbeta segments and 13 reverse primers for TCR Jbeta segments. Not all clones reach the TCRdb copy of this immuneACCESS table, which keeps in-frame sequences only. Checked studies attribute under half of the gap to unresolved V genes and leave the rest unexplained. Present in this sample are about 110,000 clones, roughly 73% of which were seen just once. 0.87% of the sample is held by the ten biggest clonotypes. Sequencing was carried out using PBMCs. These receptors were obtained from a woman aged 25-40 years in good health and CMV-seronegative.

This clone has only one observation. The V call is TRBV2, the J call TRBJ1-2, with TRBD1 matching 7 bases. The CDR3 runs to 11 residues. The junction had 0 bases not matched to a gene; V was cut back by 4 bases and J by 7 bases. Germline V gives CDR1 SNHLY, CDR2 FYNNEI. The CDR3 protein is CASSAGGGYTF. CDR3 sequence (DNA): TGTGCCAGCAGTGCAGGGGGTGGCTACACCTTC.

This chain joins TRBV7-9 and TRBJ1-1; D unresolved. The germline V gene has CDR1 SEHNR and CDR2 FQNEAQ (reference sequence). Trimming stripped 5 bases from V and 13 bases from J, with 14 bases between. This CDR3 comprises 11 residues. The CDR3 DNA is TGTGCCAGCAGCATCGCACAGCGGGTTTTCTTT. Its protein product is CASSIAQRVFF.

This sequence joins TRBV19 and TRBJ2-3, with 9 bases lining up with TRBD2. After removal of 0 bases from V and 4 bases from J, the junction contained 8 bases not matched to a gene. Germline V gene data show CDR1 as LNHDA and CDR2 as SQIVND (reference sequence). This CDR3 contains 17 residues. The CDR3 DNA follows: TGTGCCAGTAGTATAGATCGGCTGCGGGGGGGCCCAGATACGCAGTATTTT. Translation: CASSIDRLRGGPDTQYF. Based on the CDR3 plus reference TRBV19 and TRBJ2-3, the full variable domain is DGGITQSPKYLFRKEGQNVTLSCEQNLNHDAMYWYRQDPGQGLRLIYYSQIVNDFQKGDIAEGYSVSREKKESFPLTVTSAQKNPTAFYLCASSIDRLRGGPDTQYFGPGTRLTVL.

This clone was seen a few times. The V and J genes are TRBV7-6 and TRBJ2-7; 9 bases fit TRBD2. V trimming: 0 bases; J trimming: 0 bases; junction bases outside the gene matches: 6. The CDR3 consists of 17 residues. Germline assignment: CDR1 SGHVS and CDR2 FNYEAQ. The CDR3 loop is CASSLAVVAGDSYEQYF. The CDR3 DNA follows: TGTGCCAGCAGCTTAGCGGTTGTAGCGGGGGACTCCTACGAGCAGTACTTC.

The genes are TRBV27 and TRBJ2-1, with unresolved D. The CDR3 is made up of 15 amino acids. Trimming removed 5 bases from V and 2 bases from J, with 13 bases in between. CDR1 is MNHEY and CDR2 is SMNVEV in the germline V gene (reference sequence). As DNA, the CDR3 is TGTGCCAGCAGTCTGTACACCACCCCCTACAATGAGCAGTTCTTC. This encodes CASSLYTTPYNEQFF.

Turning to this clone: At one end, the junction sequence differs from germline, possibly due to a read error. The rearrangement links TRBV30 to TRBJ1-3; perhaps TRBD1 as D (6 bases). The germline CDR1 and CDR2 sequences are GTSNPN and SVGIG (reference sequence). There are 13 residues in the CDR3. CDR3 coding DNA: TGTGCCTGGAGTGTCGTCAGGGGAAGCACCATATATTTT. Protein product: CAWSVVRGSTIYF.

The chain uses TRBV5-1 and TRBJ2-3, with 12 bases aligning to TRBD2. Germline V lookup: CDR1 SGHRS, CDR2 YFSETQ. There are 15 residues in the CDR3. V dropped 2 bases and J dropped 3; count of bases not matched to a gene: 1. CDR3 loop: CASSLLAGGTDTQYF. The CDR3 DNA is TGCGCCAGCAGCTTACTAGCGGGAGGAACAGATACGCAGTATTTT.

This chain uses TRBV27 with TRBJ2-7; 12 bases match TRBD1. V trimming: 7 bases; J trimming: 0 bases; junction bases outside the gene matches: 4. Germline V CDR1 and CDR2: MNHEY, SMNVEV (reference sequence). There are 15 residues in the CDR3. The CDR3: CASTGTGGYSYEQYF. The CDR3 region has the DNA TGTGCCAGCACCGGGACAGGGGGCTACTCCTACGAGCAGTACTTC.

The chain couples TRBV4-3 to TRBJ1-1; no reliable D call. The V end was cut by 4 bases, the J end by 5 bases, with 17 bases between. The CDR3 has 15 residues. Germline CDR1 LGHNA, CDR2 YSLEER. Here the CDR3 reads CASSPFNREGTEAFF. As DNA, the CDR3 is TGCGCCAGCAGCCCGTTTAACCGGGAAGGGACTGAAGCTTTCTTT.

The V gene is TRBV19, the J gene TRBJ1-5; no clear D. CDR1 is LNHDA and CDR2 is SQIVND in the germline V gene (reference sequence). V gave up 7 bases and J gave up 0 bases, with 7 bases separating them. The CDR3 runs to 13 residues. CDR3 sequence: CASTGNSNQPQHF. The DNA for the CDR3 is TGTGCCAGTACAGGAAATAGCAATCAGCCCCAGCATTTT.

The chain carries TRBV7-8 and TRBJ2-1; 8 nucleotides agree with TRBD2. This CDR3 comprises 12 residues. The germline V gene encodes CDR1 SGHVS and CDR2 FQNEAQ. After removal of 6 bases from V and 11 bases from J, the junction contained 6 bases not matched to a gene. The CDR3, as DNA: TGTGCCAGCAGGCCGTCTAGCGGGCAGCAGTTCTTC. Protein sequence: CASRPSSGQQFF. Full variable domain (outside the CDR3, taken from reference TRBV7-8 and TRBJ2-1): GAGVSQSPRYKVAKRGQDVALRCDPISGHVSLFWYQQALGQGPEFLTYFQNEAQLDKSGLPSDRFFAERPEGSVSTLKIQRTQQEDSAVYLCASRPSSGQQFFGPGTRLTVL.

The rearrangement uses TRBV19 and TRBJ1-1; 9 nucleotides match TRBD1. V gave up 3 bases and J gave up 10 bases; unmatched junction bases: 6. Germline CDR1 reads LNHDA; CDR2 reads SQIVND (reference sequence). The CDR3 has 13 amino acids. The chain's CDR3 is CASSILGQGRAFF. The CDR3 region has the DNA TGTGCCAGTAGTATCCTCGGACAGGGGAGAGCTTTCTTT.

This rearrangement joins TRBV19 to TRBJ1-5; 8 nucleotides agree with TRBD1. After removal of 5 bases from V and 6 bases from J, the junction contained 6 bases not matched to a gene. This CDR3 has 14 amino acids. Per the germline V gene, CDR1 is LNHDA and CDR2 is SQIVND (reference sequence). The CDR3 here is CASSLAGGGQPQHF. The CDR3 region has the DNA TGTGCCAGTAGTTTAGCAGGGGGCGGTCAGCCCCAGCATTTT.

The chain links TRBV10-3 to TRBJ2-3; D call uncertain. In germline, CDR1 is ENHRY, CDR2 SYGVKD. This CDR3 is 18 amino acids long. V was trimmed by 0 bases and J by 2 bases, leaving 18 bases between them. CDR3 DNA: TGTGCCATCAGTGAGTCTGTCTCTGGAGAACCAACCACAGATACGCAGTATTTT. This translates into CAISESVSGEPTTDTQYF.

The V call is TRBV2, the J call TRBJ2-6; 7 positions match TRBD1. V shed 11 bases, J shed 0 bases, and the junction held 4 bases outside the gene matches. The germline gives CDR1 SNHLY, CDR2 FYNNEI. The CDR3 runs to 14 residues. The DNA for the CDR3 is TGTGCCGGGACAGCCTACTCTGGGGCCAACGTCCTGACTTTC. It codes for CAGTAYSGANVLTF.

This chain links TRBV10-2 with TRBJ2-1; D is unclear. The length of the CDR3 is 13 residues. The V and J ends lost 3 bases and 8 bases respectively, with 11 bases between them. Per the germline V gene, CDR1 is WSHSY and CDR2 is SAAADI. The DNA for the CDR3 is TGCGCCAGCAGTGATAGTAGCCTCGATGAGCAGTTCTTC. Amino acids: CASSDSSLDEQFF.

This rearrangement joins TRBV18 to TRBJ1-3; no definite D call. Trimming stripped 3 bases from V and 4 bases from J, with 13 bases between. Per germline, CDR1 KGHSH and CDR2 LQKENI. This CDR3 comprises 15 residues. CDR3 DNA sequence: TGTGCCAGCTCACCTCGCGGCAACCAAGGAAACACCATATATTTT. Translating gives CASSPRGNQGNTIYF. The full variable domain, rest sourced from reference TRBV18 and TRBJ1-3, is NAGVMQNPRHLVRRRGQEARLRCSPMKGHSHVYWYRQLPEEGLKFMVYLQKENIIDESGMPKERFSAEFPKEGPSILRIQQVVRGDSAAYFCASSPRGNQGNTIYFGEGSWLTVV.